The 27 T cell receptor beta chains below were found in one sample sequenced in a study of T cells in localized non-small cell lung cancer. Generated by immunoSEQ multiplex PCR, the TCRdb table keeps only in-frame clones and is missing some. This table has 65,000 to 90,000 clones, around three quarters appearing once. Sequences were derived from PBMCs, sampled before any cancer treatment. The receptors were sampled from a man aged 40-75 years with stage II squamous cell lung carcinoma.

The V and J genes are TRBV14 and TRBJ1-3, with D maybe TRBD1 (5 bases). The V end lost 0 bases, the J end lost 2 bases, and 11 bases lay between the germline ends. The CDR3 is 16 residues long. Per the germline V gene, CDR1 is SGHDN and CDR2 is FVKESK. The CDR3 DNA follows: TGTGCCAGCAGCCAAGATATCGGCAGGGCTGGAAACACCATATATTTT. Protein product: CASSQDIGRAGNTIYF.

The gene calls are TRBV9 and TRBJ2-1, with TRBD2 matching 9 bases. The CDR3 sequence is 16 residues long. Germline CDR1 SGDLS, CDR2 YYNGEE. The ends lost 5 bases at V and 6 bases at J; junction bases unmatched: 12. The CDR3 is CASSPHSGSGSNEQFF. For the CDR3, the DNA is TGTGCCAGCAGTCCTCATAGCGGGAGCGGCAGCAATGAGCAGTTCTTC.

The V and J genes are TRBV5-1 and TRBJ1-1; 10 nucleotides agree with TRBD1. The V gene end was trimmed by 5 bases and the J gene end by 4 bases; junction bases not matched to a gene: 5. This CDR3 is built from 14 residues. Germline CDR1 is SGHRS and CDR2 is YFSETQ. CDR3 DNA: TGCGCCAGCAGTGAACGGACAGGGGGCACTGAAGCTTTCTTT. Its protein product is CASSERTGGTEAFF.

The rearrangement links TRBV6-6 to TRBJ1-1; D is ambiguous. V was clipped by 0 bases and J by 4 bases, with 9 bases between them. The CDR3 runs to 14 residues. Germline V gene data show CDR1 as MNHNY and CDR2 as SVGAGI (reference sequence). CDR3 bases: TGTGCCAGCAGTTACTCGTCCTGGGGCACTGAAGCTTTCTTT. This sequence encodes CASSYSSWGTEAFF.

The chain employs TRBV10-3 and TRBJ1-4; TRBD1 aligns across 11 bases. The CDR3 is 13 amino acids. Per the germline V gene, CDR1 is ENHRY and CDR2 is SYGVKD. V trimming: 11 bases; J trimming: 8 bases; junction bases outside the gene matches: 7. The CDR3 sequence: CAGYRDRGEKLFF. The CDR3 region has the DNA TGTGCCGGCTACCGGGACAGGGGGGAAAAACTGTTTTTT.

The chain is built from TRBV6-6 and TRBJ2-7, with D perhaps assigned TRBD1 or TRBD2 (5 bases each). Per the germline V gene, CDR1 is MNHNY and CDR2 is SVGAGI (reference sequence). V was trimmed by 2 bases and J by 0 bases, leaving 8 bases between them. The CDR3 is 14 amino acids. In DNA form, the CDR3 reads TGTGCCAGCAGTTACCGGGACGGCTCCTACGAGCAGTACTTC. Residues: CASSYRDGSYEQYF.

By share, this clone counts as medium-sized (0.01 to 0.1%). This chain joins TRBV6-5 and TRBJ1-2; D is unresolved. Per the germline V gene, CDR1 is MNHEY and CDR2 is SVGAGI. CDR3 length: 15 residues. V was clipped by 2 bases and J by 8 bases, with 18 bases between them. The CDR3 loop is CASSYQEGLSHGYTF. The CDR3 DNA reads as TGTGCCAGCAGTTACCAGGAGGGCCTTTCTCACGGCTACACCTTC.

The V call is TRBV7-9, the J call TRBJ1-1, with TRBD1 as a possible D gene (5 bases). With 4 bases removed from V and 5 bases from J, the gap between germline ends came to 17 bases. This CDR3 is 15 amino acids long. The germline V gene has CDR1 SEHNR and CDR2 FQNEAQ (reference sequence). This CDR3 is CASSSRQLRYTEAFF. DNA of the CDR3: TGTGCCAGCAGCTCTCGACAGCTAAGGTATACTGAAGCTTTCTTT.

The chain combines TRBV2 with TRBJ1-1, with 7 bases lining up with TRBD1. The CDR3 is 11 amino acids. Germline V lookup: CDR1 SNHLY, CDR2 FYNNEI. V was clipped by 6 bases and J by 8 bases; unmatched bases: 3. CDR3 sequence (DNA): TGTGCCAGCAGCGCGGACAGGGAAGCTTTCTTT. This translates into CASSADREAFF.

The chain recombines TRBV27 with TRBJ1-2; maybe TRBD1 (5 bases). Looked up from germline, CDR1 is MNHEY and CDR2 is SMNVEV (reference sequence). Deletions cut 2 bases from V and 6 bases from J, with 13 bases between. The CDR3 covers 14 residues. The CDR3: CASSLLPGLDGYTF. The CDR3 nucleotides read TGTGCCAGCAGTTTACTCCCAGGGCTAGATGGCTACACCTTC.

V and J are TRBV5-1 and TRBJ2-2; D tentatively fits TRBD1 or TRBD2 (5 bases each). The germline V and J ends were trimmed by 0 bases and 5 bases, with 8 bases remaining between them. The CDR3 runs 14 residues. The germline gives CDR1 SGHRS, CDR2 YFSETQ. Here the CDR3 reads CASSLDGGTGELFF. CDR3 coding DNA: TGCGCCAGCAGCTTGGATGGGGGAACCGGGGAGCTGTTTTTT.

J is TRBJ2-3 and V is TRBV29-1; unclear D gene. The V gene lost 0 bases and the J gene lost 0 bases, with 10 bases spanning the gap. The V gene's germline CDR1 is SQVTM and CDR2 ANQGSEA. The CDR3 covers 15 residues. The CDR3 nucleotides read TGCAGCGTTGAAGATCTCGGGTTAAGCACAGATACGCAGTATTTT. This translates into CSVEDLGLSTDTQYF.

Details on this clone: The junction departs from germline at one end; a sequencing error may be responsible. J is TRBJ1-1 and V is TRBV27; no reliable D call. CDR3 length equals 13 residues. Germline CDR1 reads MNHEY; CDR2 reads SMNVEV (reference sequence). For the CDR3, the DNA is TGTGCCAGCAGTACCACAGTGAACACTGAAGTTTTCTTT. It is translated as CASSTTVNTEVFF.

The chain combines TRBV7-3 with TRBJ2-2; no reliable D call. Germline CDR1 and CDR2: SGHTA and FQGTGA. This CDR3 is 15 amino acids long. Trimming pared 2 bases from V and 4 bases from J, leaving 11 bases between. For the CDR3, the DNA is TGTGCCAGCAGCTTATGGGCAGACGGCACCGGGGAGCTGTTTTTT. This encodes CASSLWADGTGELFF.

The V and J genes are TRBV19 and TRBJ2-1; D is unresolved. Germline V gives CDR1 LNHDA, CDR2 SQIVND (reference sequence). CDR3 length equals 14 residues. V shed 2 bases and J shed 4 bases, with 9 bases lying between them. CDR3 amino acids: CASSITEGYNEQFF. CDR3 bases: TGTGCCAGTAGTATAACGGAAGGGTACAATGAGCAGTTCTTC.

The chain links TRBV27 to TRBJ1-1; maybe TRBD1 (5 bases). Between the trimmed V and J ends, which lost 0 bases and 5 bases, there was a span of 7 bases. Germline V gives CDR1 MNHEY, CDR2 SMNVEV (reference sequence). CDR3 size: 13 residues. CDR3 nucleotides: TGTGCCAGCAGTTTATCCGGGGGTACTGAAGCTTTCTTT. Translating gives CASSLSGGTEAFF.

The CDR3 coding sequence is TGTGCCAGCAGCCAAGGAGCTAGCGGGGGGCAAGGAGATACGCAGTATTTT. Encoded protein: CASSQGASGGQGDTQYF. The chain uses TRBV4-2 and TRBJ2-3; 11 bases match TRBD2. Germline CDR1 LGHNA, CDR2 YNFKEQ. The V gene end was trimmed by 1 base and the J gene end by 5 bases; junction bases not matched to a gene: 8. The CDR3 spans 17 residues.

The genes are TRBV2 and TRBJ1-6; D possibly corresponds to TRBD1 (5 bases). V lost 1 base and J lost 7, with 11 bases in between. Germline values: CDR1 SNHLY, CDR2 FYNNEI. This CDR3 has 15 residues. CDR3 sequence: CASSEGGLGNSPLHF. The CDR3 DNA reads TGTGCCAGCAGTGAAGGGGGACTCGGAAATTCACCCCTCCACTTT. Using reference TRBV2 and TRBJ1-6 for the parts outside the CDR3, the full variable domain is EPEVTQTPSHQVTQMGQEVILRCVPISNHLYFYWYRQILGQKVEFLVSFYNNEISEKSEIFDDQFSVERPDGSNFTLKIRSTKLEDSAMYFCASSEGGLGNSPLHFGNGTRLTVT.

J is TRBJ1-3 and V is TRBV7-2; 9 positions match TRBD1. This CDR3 has 18 amino acids. From germline, CDR1 is SGHTA and CDR2 FQGNSA. Unmatched junction bases numbered 9, after V lost 3 bases and J lost 0 bases. CDR3 in amino acids: CASSFFGTGISSGNTIYF. Written as DNA, the CDR3 is TGTGCCAGCAGCTTTTTCGGGACAGGGATCAGCTCTGGAAACACCATATATTTT.

This chain links TRBV7-9 with TRBJ2-7; tentatively, D is TRBD1 or TRBD2 (5 bases each). The germline CDR1 and CDR2 sequences are SEHNR and FQNEAQ (reference sequence). This CDR3 is built from 16 residues. Trimming left V 5 bases short and J 1 base short, with 18 bases between. CDR3 residues: CASSNYKGTASYEQYF. CDR3 DNA sequence: TGTGCCAGCAGCAATTATAAAGGGACGGCATCCTACGAGCAGTACTTC.

The chain has TRBV2 and TRBJ2-1; D gene unclear. Deletions cut 3 bases from V and 8 bases from J, with 5 bases between. Germline assignment: CDR1 SNHLY and CDR2 FYNNEI. The CDR3 is made up of 11 amino acids. The CDR3 spells CASSELDEQFF. The CDR3 coding sequence is TGTGCCAGCAGTGAGCTGGATGAGCAGTTCTTC.

The V call is TRBV5-1, the J call TRBJ2-7; TRBD2 matches 11 bases. Germline V lookup: CDR1 SGHRS, CDR2 YFSETQ. CDR3 length: 15 residues. Trimming removed 1 base from V and 4 bases from J; junction bases left unmatched: 4. CDR3 sequence: CASSLLSSGGYEQYF. The DNA for the CDR3 is TGCGCCAGCAGCTTGTTGTCTAGCGGGGGGTACGAGCAGTACTTC.

This clone was seen once. This rearrangement joins TRBV7-9 to TRBJ2-5; D is possibly TRBD2 (5 bases). This CDR3 has 17 amino acids. Looked up from germline, CDR1 is SEHNR and CDR2 is FQNEAQ (reference sequence). Trimming cost V 5 bases and J 0 bases, with 19 bases left between them. The CDR3 is CASSLGRSGSNQETQYF. The CDR3 coding sequence is TGTGCCAGCAGCCTAGGGCGTTCGGGGAGCAACCAAGAGACCCAGTACTTC.

This sequence joins TRBV6-1 and TRBJ1-2, with D possibly being TRBD1 (5 bases). The ends were cut back, 3 bases at V and 8 bases at J, with 16 bases in the middle. This CDR3 has 14 residues. Germline V CDR1 and CDR2: MNHNS, SASEGT. The CDR3 DNA is TGTGCCAGCAGTGACGGGGGTAATGTTTACGGCTACACCTTC. Its translation is CASSDGGNVYGYTF.

The chain has TRBV7-9 and TRBJ2-2, with D possibly matching TRBD2 (5 bases). The length of the CDR3 is 14 residues. Per the germline V gene, CDR1 is SEHNR and CDR2 is FQNEAQ (reference sequence). V shed 0 bases and J shed 5 bases, with 7 bases lying between them. CDR3 DNA: TGTGCCAGCAGCTTAGCGCCGGGGACCGGGGAGCTGTTTTTT. This sequence encodes CASSLAPGTGELFF.

This clone was counted at least ten times. One end of the junction is discordant with germline, which a read error may explain. This CDR3 is also generated by other DNA sequences in the sample. This chain uses TRBV5-1 with TRBJ2-3; TRBD2 matches at 9 bases. CDR1 is SGHRS, CDR2 YFSETQ, per germline. The CDR3 has 15 residues. The CDR3 DNA sequence: TGTGCCAGCAGTCGAGCGGGAGGCATCACAGATACGCAGTATTTT. It specifies CASSRAGGITDTQYF.

The V and J genes are TRBV7-9 and TRBJ1-4; TRBD1 matches at 7 bases. The CDR3 has 15 amino acids. With 5 bases clipped from V and 4 bases from J, the junction kept 7 bases outside the gene matches. Germline V gene sequence: CDR1 SEHNR, CDR2 FQNEAQ (reference sequence). The DNA of the CDR3 is TGTGCCAGCAGCGACCGCGGGACAGATAATGAAAAACTGTTTTTT. Its translation is CASSDRGTDNEKLFF.